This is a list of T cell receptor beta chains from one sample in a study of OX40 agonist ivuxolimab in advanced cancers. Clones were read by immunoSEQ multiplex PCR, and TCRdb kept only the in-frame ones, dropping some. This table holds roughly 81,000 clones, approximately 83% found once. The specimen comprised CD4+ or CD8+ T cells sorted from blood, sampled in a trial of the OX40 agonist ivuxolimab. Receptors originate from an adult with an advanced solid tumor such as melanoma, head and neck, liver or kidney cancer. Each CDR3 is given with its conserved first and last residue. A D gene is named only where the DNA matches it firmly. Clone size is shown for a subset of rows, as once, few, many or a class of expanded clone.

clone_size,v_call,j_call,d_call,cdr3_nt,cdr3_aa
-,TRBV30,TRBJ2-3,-,TGTGCCTGGAGTAAGGACAGGGTGGGGGGGTTAGATACGCAGTATTTT,CAWSKDRVGGLDTQYF
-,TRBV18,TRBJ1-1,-,TGTGCCAGCTCACCACCTTGGGGTACCACTGAAGCTTTCTTT,CASSPPWGTTEAFF
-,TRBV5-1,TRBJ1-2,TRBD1,TGCGCCACCGGAAGCACAGGGGGCGGCTATGGCTACACCTTC,CATGSTGGGYGYTF
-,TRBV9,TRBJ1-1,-,TGTGCCAGCAGCGTAGGCGGGGGTAGGGACACTGAAGCTTTCTTT,CASSVGGGRDTEAFF
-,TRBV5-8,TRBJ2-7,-,TGCGCCAGCAGCCAAGAGGTTAACACCCCCTACGAGCAGTACTTC,CASSQEVNTPYEQYF
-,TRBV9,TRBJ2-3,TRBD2,TGTGCCAGCAGCTGGGGACTAGCGGGGGAAGATACGCAGTATTTT,CASSWGLAGEDTQYF
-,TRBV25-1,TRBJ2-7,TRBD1,TGTGCCAGCAGTGAAAGACAGGGTCGGCCTCAGGAGCAGTACTTC,CASSERQGRPQEQYF
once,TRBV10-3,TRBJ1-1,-,TGTGCCACGGGCCTTCAACTTTTGAACACTGAAGCTTTCTTT,CATGLQLLNTEAFF
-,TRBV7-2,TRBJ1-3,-,TGTGCCAGCAACCCGACAGGCAGCTCTGGAAACACCATATATTTT,CASNPTGSSGNTIYF
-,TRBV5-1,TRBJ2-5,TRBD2,TGCGCCAGCAGTTCCATGACTAGCGGGATAGGGTTCTTAGAGACCCAGTACTTC,CASSSMTSGIGFLETQYF
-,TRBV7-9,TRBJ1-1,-,TGTGCCAGCAGCTTAGCGCGCGGGGAACAGGGTGAAGCTTTCTTT,CASSLARGEQGEAFF
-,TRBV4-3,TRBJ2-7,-,TGCGCCAGCAGCCAAGAGGCTGAGTACGAGCAGTACTTC,CASSQEAEYEQYF
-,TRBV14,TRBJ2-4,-,TGTGCCAGCAGCCAAGACGCGGGGAGGAACATTCAGTACTTC,CASSQDAGRNIQYF
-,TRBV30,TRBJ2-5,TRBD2,TGTGCCTGGAGAGGGGGGCCCCGGGCGGGGGGGCGTTGGGAGACCCAGTACTTC,CAWRGGPRAGGRWETQYF
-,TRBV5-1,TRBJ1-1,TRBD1,TGCGCCAGCAGCTTGAGGACAGGGAGCACTGAAGCTTTCTTT,CASSLRTGSTEAFF
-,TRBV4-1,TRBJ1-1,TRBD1,TGCGCCAGCAGCCAAGCAGGGGGCCGGGGCACTGAAGCTTTCTTT,CASSQAGGRGTEAFF
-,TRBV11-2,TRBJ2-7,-,TGTGCCAGCAGTTATCGACAGGCCTACGAGCAGTACTTC,CASSYRQAYEQYF
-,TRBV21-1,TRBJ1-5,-,TGTGCCAGCAGCAAATCTGGGGATAGAGGCAATCAGCCCCAGCATTTT,CASSKSGDRGNQPQHF
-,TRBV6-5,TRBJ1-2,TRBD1,TGTGCCAGCACTTACCGGACAGGGGGAGGCGGCTACACCTTC,CASTYRTGGGGYTF
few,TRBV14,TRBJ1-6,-,TGTGCCAGCAGCCAAACAGGGATTTATTCACCCCTCCACTTT,CASSQTGIYSPLHF
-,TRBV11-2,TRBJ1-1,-,TGTGCCAGCAGCTTCCAGGAAAACACTGAAGCTTTCTTT,CASSFQENTEAFF
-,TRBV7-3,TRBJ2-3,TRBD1,TGTGCCAGCAGCCCGGACAGGGTGGCAGATACGCAGTATTTT,CASSPDRVADTQYF
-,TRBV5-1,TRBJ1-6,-,TGCGCCAGCAGCTTGGTGTCAGGGTACGATTCACCCCTCCACTTT,CASSLVSGYDSPLHF
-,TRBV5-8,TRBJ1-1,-,TGTGCCAGCAGGATCTCGGGGATAGGAAGGAACACTGAAGCTTTCTTT,CASRISGIGRNTEAFF
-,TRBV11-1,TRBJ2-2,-,TGTGCCAGCAGCAGGGAAGGGTCAGGCGCCGGGGAGCTGTTTTTT,CASSREGSGAGELFF
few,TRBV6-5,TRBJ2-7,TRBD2,TGTGCCAGCAATGGACTAGCGGGAGGGGACAAGTACTTC,CASNGLAGGDKYF
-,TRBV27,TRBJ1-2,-,TGTGCCAGCAGCCCCGGAGGCGCCTGGGGCTACACCTTC,CASSPGGAWGYTF
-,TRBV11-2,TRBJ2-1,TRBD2,TGTGCCAGCCCAGAGGTGGCGGGAGTTATCTACAATGAGCAGTTCTTC,CASPEVAGVIYNEQFF
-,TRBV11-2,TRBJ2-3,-,TGTGCCAGCAGCTTAGGCGGCCATAGCACAGATACGCAGTATTTT,CASSLGGHSTDTQYF
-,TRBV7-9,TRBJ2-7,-,TGTGCCAGCAGCTTACAAGCCGGGACAAAATTTAGCTACGAGCAGTACTTC,CASSLQAGTKFSYEQYF
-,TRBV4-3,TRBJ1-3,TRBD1,TGCGCCAGCAGCCTTTCGGACAGGGGGAACACCATATATTTT,CASSLSDRGNTIYF
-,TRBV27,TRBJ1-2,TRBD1,TGTGCCAGCAGTTTACAGGGGGGGACACCTAACTATGGCTACACCTTC,CASSLQGGTPNYGYTF
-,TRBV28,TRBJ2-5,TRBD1,TGTGCCAGCAGCTCGGGACAGTTAAAAGAGACCCAGTACTTC,CASSSGQLKETQYF
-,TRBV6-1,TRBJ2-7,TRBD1,TGTGCCAGCAGCGCTTCTCCGGGACAGGGGGGCGAGCAGTACTTC,CASSASPGQGGEQYF
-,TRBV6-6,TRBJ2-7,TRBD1,TGTGCCAGCAGCTCAACGGGACAGGGAGGGTACGAGCAGTACTTC,CASSSTGQGGYEQYF